The 15 T cell receptor beta chains listed next were all sequenced from one sample in a study of cytomegalovirus exposure and HLA in healthy donors. Researchers ran the PCR with 60 Vbeta and 13 Jbeta primers. Only in-frame clones appear in the TCRdb table, and some are missing; sequencing was by immunoSEQ multiplex PCR. Its table lists 56,000 or so clones. The sequenced sample was PBMCs. The receptors here all came from a man aged 40-55 years in good health and CMV-seropositive.

The chain carries TRBV18 and TRBJ1-4; D perhaps matches TRBD1 (5 bases). CDR3 length: 16 amino acids. Trimming stripped 3 bases from V and 5 bases from J, with 16 bases between. Germline CDR1 KGHSH, CDR2 LQKENI. The CDR3 is CASSPPAGDSNEKLFF. The CDR3 DNA reads TGTGCCAGCTCACCGCCCGCGGGGGATTCGAATGAAAAACTGTTTTTT.

The chain couples TRBV5-6 to TRBJ1-2; possibly TRBD1 for D (6 bases). The CDR3 is made up of 16 amino acids. V lost 2 bases, J lost 3 bases, and 17 bases lay in between. Germline CDR1 reads SGHDT; CDR2 reads YYEEEE. The CDR3 here is CASSFSGRGEDYGYTF. CDR3 bases: TGTGCCAGCAGCTTCAGTGGCAGGGGCGAGGACTATGGCTACACCTTC.

The rearrangement uses TRBV19 and TRBJ1-4, with 8 bases lining up with TRBD1. Per germline, CDR1 LNHDA and CDR2 SQIVND (reference sequence). J gave up 7 bases and V 3 bases, and 4 bases lay outside the gene matches. The length of the CDR3 is 14 residues. CDR3 DNA: TGTGCCAGTAGTATGGGGCAGGGGGCTGAAAAACTGTTTTTT. This codes for CASSMGQGAEKLFF.

The V gene is TRBV7-8, the J gene TRBJ2-7, with D unclear. Germline V gene data show CDR1 as SGHVS and CDR2 as FQNEAQ. This CDR3 comprises 12 residues. V was cut by 3 bases and J by 4 bases, with 7 bases left in between. CDR3 nucleotide sequence: TGTGCCAGCAGCTTTGACTCGTACGAGCAGTACTTC. Amino acid sequence: CASSFDSYEQYF.

This chain uses TRBV5-5 with TRBJ2-5; tentatively, D is TRBD1 (5 bases). The germline V gene has CDR1 SGHKS and CDR2 YYEKEE (reference sequence). This CDR3 is built from 13 residues. V was clipped by 0 bases and J by 4 bases, with 7 bases between them. The CDR3 loop is CASSLGQLETQYF. Written as DNA, the CDR3 is TGTGCCAGCAGCTTGGGACAGTTAGAGACCCAGTACTTC.

The rearrangement uses TRBV7-2 and TRBJ1-4; 9 bases fit TRBD1. The CDR3 is made up of 18 amino acids. Germline CDR1 and CDR2: SGHTA and FQGNSA. The ends lost 5 bases at V and 0 bases at J; junction bases unmatched: 10. The CDR3 protein is CASSRPGQGGATNEKLFF. DNA for the CDR3: TGTGCCAGCAGCAGACCGGGACAGGGTGGGGCAACTAATGAAAAACTGTTTTTT.

The chain employs TRBV28 and TRBJ2-1; 7 positions agree with TRBD2. The CDR3 runs to 15 residues. The germline gives CDR1 MDHEN, CDR2 SYDVKM. The V segment lost 5 bases and the J segment 7 bases; nucleotides outside the gene matches: 11. The CDR3 loop is CASSPRDYPPNEQFF. The CDR3 DNA reads as TGTGCCAGCAGTCCTCGGGACTACCCCCCTAATGAGCAGTTCTTC.

The V call is TRBV10-2, the J call TRBJ2-1, with D perhaps matching TRBD2 (6 bases). From germline, CDR1 is WSHSY and CDR2 SAAADI. With 0 bases removed from V and 1 base from J, the gap between germline ends came to 13 bases. This CDR3 is built from 17 residues. The CDR3 sequence: CASSESITGASYNEQFF. The CDR3 DNA reads TGCGCCAGCAGTGAGTCGATTACGGGAGCTTCCTACAATGAGCAGTTCTTC.

The rearrangement joins TRBV5-6 to TRBJ2-2; TRBD1 is a possible D gene (5 bases). Per the germline V gene, CDR1 is SGHDT and CDR2 is YYEEEE. Trimming pared 4 bases from V and 1 base from J, leaving 11 bases between. CDR3 length equals 15 residues. CDR3 loop: CASSPGDRNTGELFF. The CDR3 DNA reads TGTGCCAGCAGCCCGGGTGACAGGAACACCGGGGAGCTGTTTTTT.

The rearrangement links TRBV29-1 to TRBJ2-7; 7 bases are a match to TRBD2. Germline V CDR1 and CDR2: SQVTM, ANQGSEA. The V segment lost 8 bases and the J segment 2 bases; nucleotides outside the gene matches: 6. The CDR3 has 12 amino acids. The CDR3 nucleotides read TGCAGCTTCCTGGGGGGGGCCTACGAGCAGTACTTC. Its protein is CSFLGGAYEQYF.

This chain joins TRBV4-1 and TRBJ2-1; perhaps TRBD1 as D (6 bases). Trimming cost V 0 bases and J 6 bases, with 12 bases left between them. Germline V gene lookup returns CDR1 MGHRA and CDR2 YSYEKL. This CDR3 contains 15 residues. The CDR3 loop is CASSQDHRDSNEQFF. The CDR3, as DNA: TGCGCCAGCAGCCAAGATCACAGGGATAGCAATGAGCAGTTCTTC.

The chain has TRBV28 and TRBJ1-5, with unresolved D. The V end was cut by 3 bases, the J end by 4 bases, with 7 bases between. Germline V lookup: CDR1 MDHEN, CDR2 SYDVKM. The CDR3 contains 13 residues. DNA for the CDR3: TGTGCCAGCAGTTTTACAGCAAATCAGCCCCAGCATTTT. Protein: CASSFTANQPQHF.

The rearrangement links TRBV7-9 to TRBJ2-7; D ambiguous. V lost 0 bases and J lost 4, with 10 bases in between. CDR3 length equals 14 residues. Germline loops: CDR1 SEHNR, CDR2 FQNEAQ (reference sequence). CDR3 amino acids: CASSLAGPLYEQYF. DNA of the CDR3: TGTGCCAGCAGCTTAGCGGGCCCTTTATACGAGCAGTACTTC.

The chain uses TRBV7-3 and TRBJ2-1, with D possibly matching TRBD2 (5 bases). The CDR3 covers 14 residues. Trimming shortened V by 3 bases and J by 7 bases, and 13 bases separated the two germline ends. The germline CDR1 and CDR2 sequences are SGHTA and FQGTGA. For the CDR3, the DNA is TGTGCCAGCAGCTTCGACCCTTCGGGGAATGAGCAGTTCTTC. It specifies CASSFDPSGNEQFF.

The genes are TRBV19 and TRBJ1-5, with a possible D match to TRBD1 (5 bases). Trimming removed 6 bases at V and 4 bases at J, with 22 bases between. CDR1 and CDR2 from the germline V gene are LNHDA and SQIVND (reference sequence). The CDR3 is made up of 17 amino acids. CDR3 nucleotides: TGTGCCAGTAGCCGAGAGGGCTGGGAGGGGAGTAATCAGCCCCAGCATTTT. As protein: CASSREGWEGSNQPQHF.